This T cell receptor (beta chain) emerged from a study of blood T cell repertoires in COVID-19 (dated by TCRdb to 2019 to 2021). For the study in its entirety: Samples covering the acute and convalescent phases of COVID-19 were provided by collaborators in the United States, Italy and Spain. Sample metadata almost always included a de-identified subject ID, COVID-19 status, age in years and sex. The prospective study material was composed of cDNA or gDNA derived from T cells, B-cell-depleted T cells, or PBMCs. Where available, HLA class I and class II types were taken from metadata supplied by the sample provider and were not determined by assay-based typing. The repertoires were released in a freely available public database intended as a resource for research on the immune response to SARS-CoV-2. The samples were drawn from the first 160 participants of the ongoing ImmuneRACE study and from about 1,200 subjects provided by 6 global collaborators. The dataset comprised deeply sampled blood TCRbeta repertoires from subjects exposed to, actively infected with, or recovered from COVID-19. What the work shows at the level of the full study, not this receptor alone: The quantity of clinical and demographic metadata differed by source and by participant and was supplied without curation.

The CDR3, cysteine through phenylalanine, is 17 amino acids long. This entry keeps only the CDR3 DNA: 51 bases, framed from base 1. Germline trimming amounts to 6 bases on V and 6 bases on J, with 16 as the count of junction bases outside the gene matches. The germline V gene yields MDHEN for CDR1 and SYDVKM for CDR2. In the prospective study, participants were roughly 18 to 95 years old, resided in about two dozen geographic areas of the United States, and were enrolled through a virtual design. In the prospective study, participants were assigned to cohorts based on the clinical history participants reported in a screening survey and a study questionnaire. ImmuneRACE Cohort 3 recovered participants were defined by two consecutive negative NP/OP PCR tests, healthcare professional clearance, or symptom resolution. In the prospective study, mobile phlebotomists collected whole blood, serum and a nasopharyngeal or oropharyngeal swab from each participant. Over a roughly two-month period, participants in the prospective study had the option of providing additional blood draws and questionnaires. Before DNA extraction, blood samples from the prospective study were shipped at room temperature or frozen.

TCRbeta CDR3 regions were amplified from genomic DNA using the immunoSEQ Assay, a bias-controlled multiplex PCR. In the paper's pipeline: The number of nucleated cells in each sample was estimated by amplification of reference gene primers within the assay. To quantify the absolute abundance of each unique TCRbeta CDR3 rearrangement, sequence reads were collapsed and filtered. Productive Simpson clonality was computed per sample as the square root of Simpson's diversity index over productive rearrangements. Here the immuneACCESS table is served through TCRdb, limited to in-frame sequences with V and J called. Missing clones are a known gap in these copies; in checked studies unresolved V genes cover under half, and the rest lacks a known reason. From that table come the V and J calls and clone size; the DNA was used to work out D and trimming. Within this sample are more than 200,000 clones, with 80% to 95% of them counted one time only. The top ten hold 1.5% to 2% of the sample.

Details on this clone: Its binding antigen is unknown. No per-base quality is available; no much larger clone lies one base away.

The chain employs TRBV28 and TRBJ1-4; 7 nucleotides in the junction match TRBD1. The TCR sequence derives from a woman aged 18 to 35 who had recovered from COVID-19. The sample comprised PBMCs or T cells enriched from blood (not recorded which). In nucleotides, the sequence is TGTGCCAGCAGCATGACAGGGTGGGGAAAGGCGGATGAAAAACTGTTTTTT. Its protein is CASSMTGWGKADEKLFF.